The sequence of this TCR beta chain was determined in a study of glioma-infiltrating T cells after dendritic cell vaccination. Study background: Dendritic cell vaccine was injected intradermally three times, biweekly.

The PCR used 60 V beta and 13 J beta primers. Sequencing used immunoSEQ multiplex PCR; TCRdb keeps in-frame clones, though not all of them. The sample shows about 82,000 clones, over 85% of them seen only once. This specimen was blood, taken before dendritic cell vaccination. The sequence derives from a human donor with glioblastoma.

In DNA form, the CDR3 reads TGTGCCTGGAGTACCGGGACAGGGAATTCACCCCTCCACTTT. Protein: CAWSTGTGNSPLHF. The chain links TRBV30 to TRBJ1-6; TRBD1 matches at 9 bases. The CDR3 length is 14 residues. With V trimmed by 2 bases and J by 7 bases, 3 bases remained unmatched. Germline CDR1 and CDR2: GTSNPN and SVGIG (reference sequence).